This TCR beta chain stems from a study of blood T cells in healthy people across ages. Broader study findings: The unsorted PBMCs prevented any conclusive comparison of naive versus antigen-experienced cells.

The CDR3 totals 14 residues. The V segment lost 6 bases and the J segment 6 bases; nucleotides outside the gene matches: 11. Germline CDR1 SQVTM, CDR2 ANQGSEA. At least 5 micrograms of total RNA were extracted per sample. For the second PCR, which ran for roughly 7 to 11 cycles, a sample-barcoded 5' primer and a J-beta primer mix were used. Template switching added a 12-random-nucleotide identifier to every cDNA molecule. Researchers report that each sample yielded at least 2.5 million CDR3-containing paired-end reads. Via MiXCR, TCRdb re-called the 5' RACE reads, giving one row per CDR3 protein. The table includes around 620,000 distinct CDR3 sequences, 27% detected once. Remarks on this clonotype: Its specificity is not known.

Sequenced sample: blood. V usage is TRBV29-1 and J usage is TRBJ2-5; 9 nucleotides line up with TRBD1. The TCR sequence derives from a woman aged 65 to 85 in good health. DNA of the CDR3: TGCAGCGTCGGACCGGGACAGGGCGAAAAGACCCAGTACTTC. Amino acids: CSVGPGQGEKTQYF.